This T cell receptor beta chain was observed in a study of T cells after yellow fever vaccination (dated 2019 in TCRdb). Turning to the overall study: Libraries from fractions with low cell numbers were prepared with the SMART-Seq v4 Ultra Low Input RNA kit. To follow T-cell clones before and after primary and booster YFV17D yellow fever vaccination, bulk TCR alpha and beta repertoires were sequenced over time. Two healthy male donors made up the cohort, one aged 18 to 29 years and the other aged 30 to 40 years. Blood was collected at multiple timepoints before and after primary and secondary immunization, and bulk PBMC replicates and cell subsets were isolated.

Synthesis of TCR cDNA relied on 5'RACE template switching, a step that introduced a universal primer site along with unique molecular identifiers. Priming for cDNA synthesis came from both the TCR alpha and TCR beta constant segments. Library amplification used two PCR steps, and the second PCR step added sample barcodes and sequencing adapters. Sequencing of the libraries was done on either Illumina HiSeq 2500 (2x100 bp) or NovaSeq (2x150 bp). From the authors' description of their analysis: MIGEC handled demultiplexing of reads and collapsing into UMI consensus sequences, while MiXCR performed V(D)J alignment. Vaccine-responding clonotypes were defined with edgeR using replicate PBMC samples, requiring FDR below 0.01 and a log2 fold change above 5 up to day 15. Bulk clonotypes were assigned CD4 or CD8 identity according to which sequenced CD4 or CD8 repertoire held them at higher abundance. TCRdb handled the public reads itself, with Q25 trimming in fastp and clone calling in MiXCR, and kept productive beta chains. Each entry merges the rows of one CDR3 protein and shows their most common DNA and genes. TCRdb, rather than the study authors, made the V and J calls. The sample includes roughly 340,000 distinct CDR3 sequences, with approximately 9% observed a single time. The top ten clones comprise about a sixth of the sample.

Turning to this clonotype: The target of this receptor is not known. The input lacks base qualities; no much larger clone sits a single base away.

Overall results and qualifications from the work: Most clones expanded after primary vaccination (almost 97% of CD4 and 70% to 90% of CD8) were re-detected after the booster, suggesting that broad memory maintenance occurred. The secondary T-cell response was weaker than the primary response but faster, peaking on day 5 instead of day 15. Computational filtering was required because FACS-sorted repertoires could contain abundant contaminating clonotypes from the bulk population. The study included only a couple of donors, which limits how far the findings can be generalized. A small fraction of clonotypes showed up in both the CD4 and CD8 compartments, probably as a result of convergent recombination.

This specimen's treatment or condition label, per the study, means: live attenuated yellow fever vaccine strain. At each blood-draw timepoint, two biological replicates of bulk PBMCs were obtained. PBMCs were isolated from peripheral blood using a standard Ficoll-Paque protocol. TriZol was used to extract RNA from bulk PBMCs, from CD4 and CD8 fractions, and from dextramer-positive and dextramer-negative fractions. Trimming accounts for 7 bases at V and 9 bases at J, while the number of junction bases matched to no gene is 12. The CDR3 goes from the cysteine to the phenylalanine over 14 residues. Kept here is only the CDR3 DNA, which spans 42 bases and is read in frame from base 1. CDR1 and CDR2 are read off the germline V gene as SGHAT and FQNNGV.

The source of this sequence is a young man who received the YFV17D yellow fever vaccine. In this chain, TRBV11-2 is recombined with TRBJ2-3; 8 middle bases align to TRBD1. The sample consisted of PBMCs, taken on the day of the first yellow fever vaccination. The DNA sequence reads TGTGCCAGCAACTCTGTCAGGGGGCAGAAAACGCAGTATTTT. It codes for CASNSVRGQKTQYF. Outside the CDR3, residues come from the reference TRBV11-2 and TRBJ2-3 proteins, so the full variable domain is: EAGVAQSPRYKIIEKRQSVAFWCNPISGHATLYWYQQILGQGPKLLIQFQNNGVVDDSQLPKDRFSAERLKGVDSTLKIQPAKLEDSAVYLCASNSVRGQKTQYFGPGTRLTVL.